Detailed here is one TCR beta chain. This clonotype has at least ten counts. Its antigen is still unknown. No clone much larger than this one lies a single base away; base qualities are absent. The sample originates from a study of HIV-infected children after antiretroviral therapy interruption (dated by TCRdb to the late 2010s). Concerning the study at large: Eight children were included: four on planned treatment interruption and four on continuous treatment, all with CD4+ count above 500 and viral load below 50 copies/ml. The interruption group had a median age of roughly 10 years, and the continuous treatment group had a median age of approximately 8 years. Exposure to EBV and CMV had been recorded for most participating children. For the interruption arm, samples were taken at week 0, at week 12, at the end of interruption (week 24 or 48), and roughly 3 years after the study ended. For the continuous-treatment arm, samples from the corresponding weeks 0, 48 and 150 were analyzed. Alongside thymic output measurements, TCR repertoires of children on planned treatment interruption were compared with TCR repertoires of children on continuous antiretroviral treatment.

Reading the label with the study, this specimen's treatment or condition is: PENTA 11 planned treatment interruption arm or continuous ART arm. Participants were children from the United Kingdom aged 2 to 15 years who had received at least three-drug ART for at least 24 weeks. Cryopreserved PBMCs with at least 5 million viable cells were required; a few candidate patients were excluded for low viable PBMC yield. Naive CD4+ CD45RA+ CD45RO- T cells were FACS-sorted from thawed PBMCs on a FACSAria III cell sorter. The sorted cells were fixed, and RNA was then extracted with the RNeasy FFPE kit and afterward with the RNeasy Micro kit. The paper's findings and limits, for the study overall: The small number of patients is a limitation, and caution is needed when interpreting the data. The sorted CD45RA+ naive cells might contain minor non-naive CD45RA+ populations, such as EMRA or stem memory cells. The naive CD4+ Gini coefficient rose by the end of treatment interruption, suggesting clonal expansion, and returned to baseline by 3 years. In naive CD4+ repertoires of PTI patients, reduced CDR3 sharing between time points was observed after interruption began, whereas many sequences were found to be shared between end of interruption and 3 years later.

V is clipped by 7 bases and J by 0 bases, and the sequence between their germline boundaries is 18 bases long. From cysteine to phenylalanine, the CDR3 is 16 amino acids long. The CDR3 DNA has 48 bases and is translated from base 1. The method behind the library was 3' RACE. TCR libraries were generated from RNA by a 3' RACE protocol incorporating unique molecular identifiers so that PCR amplification bias could be corrected. Up to 12 amplicon libraries were pooled and sequenced on an Illumina MiSeq with v2 2x250 paired-end chemistry. As for the original processing: Decombinator was used to process the reads, assigning V and J genes and CDR3 and applying barcode-based correction of errors and PCR bias. Before the Gini coefficient was calculated with the R ineq package, repertoires were subsampled to the same depth. Three approaches were used to assess CDR3 similarity: GLIPH, Hamming distance and a shared triplet metric. In-frame beta chains were kept once TCRdb had trimmed the public reads at Q25 with fastp and called clones with MiXCR. Rows are combined by CDR3 protein, so each entry shows the most common genes and DNA. It is TCRdb's table, rather than the study itself, that gives the V and J calls and clone size. The sample contains about 50,000 distinct CDR3 sequences, around 4% of them found a single time. Of the sample, almost 0.7% falls within the top ten clones.

The source is a pool of human donors with HIV. Recombination connected TRBV12-3 or TRBV12-4 to TRBJ1-2; the best D guess is TRBD1, with 5 bases matching. The material was CD45RA+ CD4+ T cells from PBMCs, pooled from several time points, obtained from a donor given antiretroviral therapy, either interrupted or continuous. What this sample's cell subset or site label stands for: naive CD4+ CD45RA+ CD45RO- T cells. The CDR3 in this case is CASTTRRGGANYGYTF. The DNA is as follows: TGTGCCAGCACCACCCGCCGGGGGGGGGCTAACTATGGCTACACCTTC.